A selection of T cell receptor beta chains follows, all from one sample in a study of blood T cell repertoires in COVID-19. Generated by immunoSEQ multiplex PCR, the TCRdb table keeps only in-frame clones and is missing some. The sample has roughly 250,000 clones; around four fifths are singletons. The material sequenced was peripheral blood. The receptors originated from an older woman with acute or convalescent COVID-19. Both conserved end residues are part of each CDR3. The order of the fields is J gene, clone size, D gene, V gene, CDR3 protein, CDR3 DNA. D genes are given only for firm matches. Clone size is shown for a subset of rows, as once, few, many or a class of expanded clone.

TRBJ2-1 | . | TRBD1 | TRBV2 | CASSSRDRGLYNEQFF | TGTGCCAGCAGTTCCCGGGACAGGGGTCTCTACAATGAGCAGTTCTTC
TRBJ2-5 | . | . | TRBV5-6 | CASSLPSLLQETQYF | TGTGCCAGCAGCTTACCGTCACTGCTCCAAGAGACCCAGTACTTC
TRBJ2-2 | . | TRBD1 | TRBV18 | CASSPGQGGTGELFF | TGTGCCAGCTCACCGGGACAGGGGGGCACCGGGGAGCTGTTTTTT
TRBJ1-2 | . | . | TRBV6-4 | CASSEGPSWTYTF | TGTGCCAGCAGTGAGGGGCCATCTTGGACCTACACCTTC
TRBJ1-5 | few | . | TRBV5-5 | CASSFDSQTGQPQHF | TGTGCCAGCAGCTTCGACTCTCAGACTGGTCAGCCCCAGCATTTT
TRBJ2-1 | . | TRBD2 | TRBV18 | CASSPSGGAGNEQFF | TGTGCCAGCTCACCGAGCGGGGGGGCCGGCAATGAGCAGTTCTTC
TRBJ2-7 | . | TRBD1 | TRBV5-6 | CASSRQGYEQYF | TGTGCCAGCAGCCGACAGGGTTACGAGCAGTACTTC
TRBJ2-2 | . | TRBD1 | TRBV6-5 | CASSWQGADTGELFF | TGTGCCAGCAGTTGGCAGGGGGCGGACACCGGGGAGCTGTTTTTT
TRBJ1-5 | . | . | TRBV30 | CAWSVLTFLGSNQPQHF | TGTGCCTGGAGTGTACTCACCTTCCTAGGAAGCAATCAGCCCCAGCATTTT
TRBJ1-2 | . | TRBD1 | TRBV7-2 | CASSLRTGGGYTF | TGTGCCAGCAGCTTAAGGACAGGGGGCGGCTACACCTTC
TRBJ1-6 | . | . | TRBV15 | CATSRDGRSSPLHF | TGTGCCACCAGCAGAGATGGGCGTAGTTCACCCCTCCACTTT
TRBJ1-1 | few | . | TRBV3-1/TRBV3-2 | CASSTRLDTEAFF | TGTGCCAGCAGCACACGACTGGACACTGAAGCTTTCTTT
TRBJ2-3 | . | . | TRBV5-1 | CASSLGQFTDTQYF | TGCGCCAGCAGCTTGGGTCAGTTCACAGATACGCAGTATTTT
TRBJ1-2 | few | TRBD1 | TRBV15 | CATSSRVPGQGGRGYTF | TGTGCCACCAGCTCCCGTGTCCCGGGACAGGGGGGAAGGGGCTACACCTTC
TRBJ2-7 | few | TRBD1 | TRBV28 | CASSPGQATYEQYF | TGTGCCAGCAGCCCGGGACAGGCAACCTACGAGCAGTACTTC
TRBJ2-2 | . | TRBD2 | TRBV7-2 | CASSLRSLAGGDTGELFF | TGTGCCAGCAGCTTACGGAGCTTGGCGGGGGGAGACACCGGGGAGCTGTTTTTT
TRBJ1-1 | once | TRBD1 | TRBV9 | CASSVDRDTEAFF | TGTGCCAGCAGCGTCGACAGGGACACTGAAGCTTTCTTT
TRBJ2-5 | . | . | TRBV10-1 | CASSEQPEETQYF | TGCGCCAGCAGTGAGCAACCGGAGGAGACCCAGTACTTC
TRBJ1-1 | . | . | TRBV6-5 | CASSYPQGALNTEAFF | TGTGCCAGCAGTTACCCTCAAGGGGCCCTGAACACTGAAGCTTTCTTT
TRBJ2-2 | . | . | TRBV19 | CASSIDLQGYGELFF | TGTGCCAGTAGTATAGATCTCCAGGGTTACGGGGAGCTGTTTTTT
TRBJ1-1 | few | . | TRBV4-3 | CASSQQGFMDTEAFF | TGCGCCAGCAGCCAGCAGGGTTTTATGGACACTGAAGCTTTCTTT
TRBJ2-1 | . | TRBD2 | TRBV27 | CASSLLASGGLHHYNEQFF | TGTGCCAGCAGTTTATTGGCTAGCGGGGGGCTCCACCACTACAATGAGCAGTTCTTC
TRBJ2-1 | . | TRBD2 | TRBV19 | CASSPSGGQYNEQFF | TGTGCCAGTAGTCCTAGCGGGGGGCAGTACAATGAGCAGTTCTTC